The 29 T cell receptor beta chains reported below all come from one sample, sequenced in a study of OX40 agonist ivuxolimab in advanced cancers. Assay: immunoSEQ multiplex PCR; the TCRdb copy retains only in-frame clones and omits some. The data hold about 81,000 clones, with more than 70% observed a single time. The material sequenced was CD4+ or CD8+ T cells sorted from blood, taken in a trial of the OX40 agonist ivuxolimab. The receptors were sampled from an adult with an advanced solid tumor such as melanoma, head and neck, liver or kidney cancer.

This chain links TRBV10-3 with TRBJ2-2; 7 positions match TRBD1. After removal of 8 bases from V and 1 base from J, the junction contained 7 bases not matched to a gene. The CDR3 loop spans 15 amino acids. Germline values: CDR1 ENHRY, CDR2 SYGVKD. The CDR3 reads CAIGPGQQNTGELFF. The CDR3 DNA sequence: TGTGCCATCGGTCCGGGACAGCAGAACACCGGGGAGCTGTTTTTT.

The rearrangement links TRBV2 to TRBJ2-3; TRBD1 is a possible D gene (5 bases). Germline V gene sequence: CDR1 SNHLY, CDR2 FYNNEI. Trimming left V 3 bases short and J 4 bases short, with 11 bases between. CDR3 size: 14 residues. CDR3 sequence: CASSDPREADTQYF. DNA for the CDR3: TGTGCCAGCAGTGATCCCAGGGAAGCAGATACGCAGTATTTT.

The rearrangement joins TRBV5-1 to TRBJ2-2; TRBD2 aligns across 7 bases. CDR3 length equals 15 residues. Per the germline V gene, CDR1 is SGHRS and CDR2 is YFSETQ. The V and J ends lost 4 bases and 2 bases, in that order; junction bases with no gene match: 5. The CDR3 protein is CASSRRGDNTGELFF. CDR3 nucleotide sequence: TGCGCCAGCAGCCGACGGGGGGACAACACCGGGGAGCTGTTTTTT.

This clone was seen just once. The V call is TRBV5-1, the J call TRBJ2-5; D gene ambiguous. Germline CDR1 and CDR2: SGHRS and YFSETQ. Trimming pared 3 bases from V and 4 bases from J, leaving 10 bases between. This CDR3 region has 13 residues. The chain's CDR3 is CASSSIPGETQYF. DNA of the CDR3: TGCGCCAGCAGCTCGATTCCAGGAGAGACCCAGTACTTC.

The genes are TRBV2 and TRBJ2-5; D is tentatively TRBD1 or TRBD2 (5 bases each). The germline V gene encodes CDR1 SNHLY and CDR2 FYNNEI. The CDR3 runs to 15 residues. V gave up 6 bases and J gave up 4 bases, with 18 bases separating them. The CDR3 is CASRAGTAEGETQYF. The DNA for the CDR3 is TGTGCCAGCAGGGCTGGGACCGCCGAGGGAGAGACCCAGTACTTC.

The V and J genes are TRBV28 and TRBJ1-5; the D gene is possibly TRBD1 (6 bases). Germline V gene sequence: CDR1 MDHEN, CDR2 SYDVKM. This CDR3 has 14 residues. With 7 bases removed from V and 4 bases from J, the gap between germline ends came to 14 bases. The CDR3 sequence: CASNGGAGNQPQHF. The CDR3 region has the DNA TGTGCCAGCAATGGGGGGGCGGGTAATCAGCCCCAGCATTTT.

V gene TRBV6-6 combines with J gene TRBJ1-3, with D possibly matching TRBD1 (5 bases). The V and J ends lost 5 bases and 2 bases respectively, with 13 bases between them. Germline V gene lookup returns CDR1 MNHNY and CDR2 SVGAGI (reference sequence). CDR3 length equals 15 residues. CDR3 coding DNA: TGTGCCAGCAGTCTTCCTGGGGACGCTGGAAACACCATATATTTT. Its protein is CASSLPGDAGNTIYF.

The chain carries TRBV2 and TRBJ1-2, with D maybe TRBD1 (6 bases). The CDR3 covers 13 residues. V was pared by 6 bases and J by 4 bases, with 12 bases between. Looked up from germline, CDR1 is SNHLY and CDR2 is FYNNEI. CDR3: CASSLAGAYGYTF. The CDR3 DNA follows: TGTGCCAGCAGCCTCGCAGGGGCCTATGGCTACACCTTC.

Of note for this clone: The junction shows a germline mismatch at one end, possibly a read error. This rearrangement joins TRBV20-1 to TRBJ2-7; D possibly corresponds to TRBD1 (6 bases). The CDR3 has 8 amino acids. Germline CDR1 reads DFQATT; CDR2 reads SNEGSKA (reference sequence). The DNA of the CDR3 is TGCAGTGGCCCACAGGGCCACTTC. Residues: CSGPQGHF.

This clone was observed a few times. The chain is built from TRBV9 and TRBJ2-2; D may be TRBD2 (5 bases). CDR3 length: 16 amino acids. Germline-derived CDR1 and CDR2 are SGDLS and YYNGEE. With 0 bases removed from V and 1 base from J, the gap between germline ends came to 10 bases. The chain's CDR3 is CASSVVSGRNTGELFF. CDR3 coding DNA: TGTGCCAGCAGCGTAGTTTCGGGGAGGAACACCGGGGAGCTGTTTTTT.

The CDR3 DNA sequence: TGTGCCAGCAGTTCCAGGGGGGCCTACAATGAGCAGTTCTTC. Translating gives CASSSRGAYNEQFF. The chain employs TRBV6-6 and TRBJ2-1; tentatively, D is TRBD1 (7 bases). Germline V gene lookup returns CDR1 MNHNY and CDR2 SVGAGI (reference sequence). The V and J ends lost 4 bases and 2 bases respectively, with 9 bases between them. This CDR3 region has 14 residues.

The genes are TRBV6-6 and TRBJ1-2; D possibly corresponds to TRBD1 (5 bases). Trimming took off 5 bases at V and 5 bases at J, with 15 bases between the two ends. Germline V gene data show CDR1 as MNHNY and CDR2 as SVGAGI (reference sequence). The CDR3 totals 14 residues. The CDR3 loop reads CASSPGTDLYGYTF. In DNA form, the CDR3 reads TGTGCCAGCAGTCCAGGGACGGACCTTTATGGCTACACCTTC.

This chain joins TRBV19 and TRBJ2-7, with TRBD2 as a possible D gene (6 bases). CDR1 is LNHDA and CDR2 is SQIVND in the germline V gene (reference sequence). The CDR3 is 15 amino acids. Trimming removed 3 bases at V and 6 bases at J, with 18 bases between. CDR3 residues: CASSIGLAPSGEQYF. CDR3 nucleotide sequence: TGTGCCAGTAGTATTGGGCTAGCGCCTTCGGGCGAGCAGTACTTC. Complete variable domain (other parts from reference TRBV19 and TRBJ2-7): DGGITQSPKYLFRKEGQNVTLSCEQNLNHDAMYWYRQDPGQGLRLIYYSQIVNDFQKGDIAEGYSVSREKKESFPLTVTSAQKNPTAFYLCASSIGLAPSGEQYFGPGTRLTVT.

This rearrangement joins TRBV2 to TRBJ2-7; tentative D call: TRBD2 (5 bases). Trimming took off 1 base at V and 7 bases at J, with 20 bases between the two ends. CDR1 and CDR2 from the germline V gene are SNHLY and FYNNEI. The CDR3 has 16 residues. The CDR3 is CASSEVRDDYQVEQYF. CDR3 nucleotide sequence: TGTGCCAGCAGTGAAGTGCGCGACGACTATCAGGTAGAGCAGTACTTC.

The chain employs TRBV19 and TRBJ2-3; possibly TRBD1 for D (6 bases). Between the trimmed V and J ends, which lost 5 bases and 1 base, there was a span of 13 bases. Per the germline V gene, CDR1 is LNHDA and CDR2 is SQIVND (reference sequence). The CDR3 spans 15 residues. The CDR3 spells CASSAYRVRTDTQYF. CDR3 DNA: TGTGCCAGTAGTGCCTACAGGGTACGCACAGATACGCAGTATTTT.

This chain joins TRBV2 and TRBJ2-2; 13 nucleotides line up with TRBD2. This CDR3 spans 19 amino acids. From germline, CDR1 is SNHLY and CDR2 FYNNEI. Trimming cost V 5 bases and J 2 bases; bases outside gene matches: 11. The CDR3, as DNA: TGTGCCAGCAGTTCACTTACTCGGACTAGCGGGAGAAACACCGGGGAGCTGTTTTTT. Its translation: CASSSLTRTSGRNTGELFF. Complete variable domain (other parts from reference TRBV2 and TRBJ2-2): EPEVTQTPSHQVTQMGQEVILRCVPISNHLYFYWYRQILGQKVEFLVSFYNNEISEKSEIFDDQFSVERPDGSNFTLKIRSTKLEDSAMYFCASSSLTRTSGRNTGELFFGEGSRLTVL.

This clone was seen more than once but under ten times. The V gene is TRBV6-5, the J gene TRBJ1-6; 9 bases line up with TRBD1. Germline CDR1 is MNHEY and CDR2 is SVGAGI. J lost 11 bases, V lost 6 bases, and 8 bases had no gene match. The CDR3 totals 14 residues. Written as DNA, the CDR3 is TGTGCCAGCAGCTCCGGGACAGGGTATGCACCCCTCCACTTT. Translation: CASSSGTGYAPLHF.

This clone was recorded once. The chain couples TRBV28 to TRBJ2-1; tentative D call: TRBD2 (5 bases). The CDR3 loop spans 14 amino acids. In germline, CDR1 is MDHEN, CDR2 SYDVKM. V lost 5 bases to trimming and J lost 0 bases, with 8 bases between them. This chain's CDR3 is CASSERSSYNEQFF. The CDR3 region has the DNA TGTGCCAGCAGTGAGCGGAGCTCCTACAATGAGCAGTTCTTC.

This clone was counted a few times. The chain recombines TRBV28 with TRBJ1-4; the D gene is possibly TRBD1 (5 bases). The CDR3 is 15 residues long. V dropped 1 base and J dropped 4 bases, with 10 bases sitting between them. Germline values: CDR1 MDHEN, CDR2 SYDVKM. CDR3 DNA sequence: TGTGCCAGCAGTTTATCAGGGACGGATAATGAAAAACTGTTTTTT. As protein: CASSLSGTDNEKLFF.

The chain combines TRBV10-2 with TRBJ1-6, with D unclear. V was pared by 7 bases and J by 8 bases, with 15 bases between. Germline loops: CDR1 WSHSY, CDR2 SAAADI. The CDR3 runs 14 residues. CDR3 loop: CASIDRGKHSPLHF. Here the CDR3 DNA reads TGCGCCAGCATAGACCGCGGGAAGCATTCACCCCTCCACTTT.

V is TRBV7-8 and J is TRBJ1-1; 7 bases map to TRBD1. The length of the CDR3 is 16 residues. V trimming: 4 bases; J trimming: 5 bases; junction bases outside the gene matches: 13. CDR1 and CDR2 (germline): SGHVS, FQNEAQ. CDR3 coding DNA: TGTGCCAGCAGCTCGTACAGACAGGGTCAAAGGACTGAAGCTTTCTTT. Encoded protein: CASSSYRQGQRTEAFF.

This chain links TRBV11-1 with TRBJ2-7; 9 positions match TRBD1. V shed 9 bases, J shed 5 bases, and the junction held 8 bases outside the gene matches. Germline CDR1 reads SGHAT; CDR2 reads FQDESV (reference sequence). The CDR3 is 13 residues long. CDR3 nucleotide sequence: TGTGCCAGTCGTGAGACAGGGGGGAACGAGCAGTACGTC. As protein: CASRETGGNEQYV.

The rearrangement uses TRBV5-1 and TRBJ2-5, with 9 bases matching TRBD2. Per germline, CDR1 SGHRS and CDR2 YFSETQ. The trim removed 2 bases at V and 3 bases at J, leaving 8 bases unmatched. This CDR3 is built from 16 residues. CDR3 sequence reads: CASSLKISGGKETQYF. The DNA of the CDR3 is TGCGCCAGCAGCTTAAAGATTAGCGGGGGTAAAGAGACCCAGTACTTC.

The chain joins TRBV6-6 to TRBJ1-3, with D hard to call. Germline V gene data show CDR1 as MNHNY and CDR2 as SVGAGI (reference sequence). The V end was cut by 5 bases, the J end by 0 bases, with 14 bases between. The CDR3 covers 16 residues. The CDR3 DNA reads as TGTGCCAGCAGTGACTTTACCTTGGGCTCTGGAAACACCATATATTTT. This translates into CASSDFTLGSGNTIYF.

The chain is built from TRBV28 and TRBJ1-1; 7 bases line up with TRBD1. This CDR3 is 14 amino acids long. CDR1 and CDR2 (germline): MDHEN, SYDVKM. V shed 7 bases and J 2 bases; nucleotides not matched to a gene: 7. For the CDR3, the DNA is TGTGCCAGCACACCCTCAGGGGGAAACACTGAAGCTTTCTTT. It specifies CASTPSGGNTEAFF.

The chain is built from TRBV30 and TRBJ2-2; D uncertain. CDR1 and CDR2 from the germline V gene are GTSNPN and SVGIG (reference sequence). Trimming removed 5 bases at V and 8 bases at J, with 9 bases between. The CDR3 covers 11 residues. CDR3 DNA sequence: TGTGCCTGGGCGGCGAGGGGGGAGCTGTTTTTT. It yields the protein CAWAARGELFF. The variable domain in full, with the rest retrieved from reference TRBV30 and TRBJ2-2, is SQTIHQWPATLVQPVGSPLSLECTVEGTSNPNLYWYRQAAGRGLQLLFYSVGIGQISSEVPQNLSASRPQDRQFILSSKKLLLSDSGFYLCAWAARGELFFGEGSRLTVL.

The genes are TRBV5-6 and TRBJ2-5; 8 bases are a match to TRBD2. CDR1 is SGHDT and CDR2 is YYEEEE in the germline V gene. The CDR3 totals 14 residues. V lost 0 bases to trimming and J lost 4 bases; unmatched junction nucleotides: 2. CDR3 nucleotide sequence: TGTGCCAGCAGCTTGGTCAGCGGGGGAGAGACCCAGTACTTC. It encodes CASSLVSGGETQYF.

The CDR3 region is CASSFTGVGGYTF. The CDR3 region has the DNA TGTGCCAGCAGCTTTACAGGGGTGGGAGGCTACACCTTC. The chain couples TRBV5-6 to TRBJ1-2; 7 bases are a match to TRBD1. The CDR3 runs to 13 residues. CDR1 is SGHDT, CDR2 YYEEEE, per germline. V lost 2 bases and J lost 8; bases outside the gene matches: 6.

Here the CDR3 reads CASSLSGGSLTTEAFF. DNA of the CDR3: TGTGCCAGCAGTCTCTCGGGGGGTTCGCTTACCACTGAAGCTTTCTTT. The V call is TRBV28, the J call TRBJ1-1; a weak D match, TRBD1 (5 bases). In germline, CDR1 is MDHEN, CDR2 SYDVKM. Between the trimmed V and J ends, which lost 5 bases and 4 bases, there was a span of 20 bases. This CDR3 is built from 16 residues.